The clone carrying this T cell receptor beta chain has more than one count but fewer than ten. TCRdb re-analysed the RT-PCR reads in MiXCR, keeping a single row per CDR3 protein. The table shows some 550,000 distinct CDR3 sequences, with 20% to 25% occurring only once. These data belong to a study of response to subunit inactivated influenza vaccine. The same data also contributed to another study, on T cells expressing NK-cell markers. That study adds: The TCR beta cDNA came from 5'RACE template switching with UMIs.

This receptor was identified in a man in his fifties who received an inactivated influenza vaccine. The source material was CD4+ T cells sorted from PBMCs, sampled 11 to 12 days after vaccination.

In DNA, the CDR3 is TGTGCCAGCAGCTTAGGCCCTAGCGGGACACCCCGAGGCCTGCAGTTCTTC. It yields the protein CASSLGPSGTPRGLQFF. The chain carries TRBV11-1 and TRBJ2-1; 9 positions match TRBD2. Germline V gives CDR1 SGHAT, CDR2 FQDESV (reference sequence). Trimming at V came to 1 base and at J to 12 bases, leaving 16 bases not matched to a gene. This CDR3 spans 17 amino acids.